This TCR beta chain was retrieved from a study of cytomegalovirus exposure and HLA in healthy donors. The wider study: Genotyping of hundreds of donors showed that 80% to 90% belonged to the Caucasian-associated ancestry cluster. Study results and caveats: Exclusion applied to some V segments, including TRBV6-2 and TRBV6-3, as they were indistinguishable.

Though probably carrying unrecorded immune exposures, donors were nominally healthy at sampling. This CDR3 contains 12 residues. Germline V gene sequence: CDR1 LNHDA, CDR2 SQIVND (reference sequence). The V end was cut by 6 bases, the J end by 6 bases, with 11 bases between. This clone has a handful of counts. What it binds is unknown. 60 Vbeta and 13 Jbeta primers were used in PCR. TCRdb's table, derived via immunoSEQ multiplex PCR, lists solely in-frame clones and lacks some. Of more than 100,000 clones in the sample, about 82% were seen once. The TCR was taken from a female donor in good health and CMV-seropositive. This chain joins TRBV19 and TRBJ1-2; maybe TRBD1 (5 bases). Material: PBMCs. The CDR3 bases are TGTGCCAGTAGGACAGCGAACCATGGCTACACCTTC. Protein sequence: CASRTANHGYTF.